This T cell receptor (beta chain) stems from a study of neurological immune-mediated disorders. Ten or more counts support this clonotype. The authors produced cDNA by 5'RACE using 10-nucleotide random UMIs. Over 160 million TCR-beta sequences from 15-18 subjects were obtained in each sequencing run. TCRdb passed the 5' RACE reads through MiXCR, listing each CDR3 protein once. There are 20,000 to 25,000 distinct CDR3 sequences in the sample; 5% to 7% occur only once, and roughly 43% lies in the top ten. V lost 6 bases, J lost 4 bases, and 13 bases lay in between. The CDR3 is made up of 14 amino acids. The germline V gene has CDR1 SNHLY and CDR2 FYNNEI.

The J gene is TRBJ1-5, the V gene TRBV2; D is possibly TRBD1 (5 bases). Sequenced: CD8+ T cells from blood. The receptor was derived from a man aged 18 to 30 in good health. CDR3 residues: CASRIGTGNQPQHF. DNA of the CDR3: TGTGCCAGCAGAATCGGTACAGGTAATCAGCCCCAGCATTTT.